One sample yielded the 23 T cell receptor beta chains listed below, sequenced in a study of T cell clonality in common variable immunodeficiency. Whole-study findings and limits: Fewer deletions and N-nucleotide insertions were reportedly seen in common variable immunodeficiency TCR beta sequences.

The protocol was immunoSEQ multiplex PCR, while the TCRdb copy is restricted to in-frame clones and leaves out a portion. The table records roughly 17,000 clones without singletons, the ten largest covering roughly 15%. These TCRs' antigens remain unknown. Material for sequencing was peripheral blood mononuclear cells. These receptors all come from a human donor with common variable immunodeficiency.

CDR3 bases read: TGTGCCAGCAGTGTTTCAGGGGAGGGTCCC. It translates to CASSVSGEGP. The full-length CDR3 reads as CASSVSGEGPQHF. This chain links TRBV2 with TRBJ1-5, with D possibly being TRBD1 (6 bases). The observed sequence ends 3 residues before the CDR3 terminus, with the missing tail filled in from the germline J gene. In germline, CDR1 is SNHLY, CDR2 FYNNEI. CDR3 size: 13 residues.

This clone was picked up many times. The CDR3 goes on 3 residues after the read ends, and that part is filled in from the germline J gene. This chain links TRBV20-1 with TRBJ2-3; D may be TRBD1 (6 bases). The CDR3 has 14 amino acids. The V and J ends lost 4 bases and 3 bases respectively, with 14 bases between them. CDR1 DFQATT and CDR2 SNEGSKA come from the germline V gene (reference sequence). The chain's CDR3 is CSANAGDGTDTQYF. The covered CDR3 bases are TGCAGTGCTAACGCAGGGGATGGGACAGATACG.

Remarks on this clone: The CDR3 is cut off 3 residues early in the read; its end comes from the germline J gene. This chain joins TRBV6-1 and TRBJ2-7; the D gene is possibly TRBD1 (7 bases). This CDR3 is 14 amino acids long. The germline gives CDR1 MNHNS, CDR2 SASEGT. The germline V and J ends were trimmed by 4 bases and 3 bases, with 13 bases remaining between them. The CDR3 here is CASSAAGGNYEQYF. The CDR3 bases that were read are TGTGCCAGCAGTGCCGCAGGGGGGAACTACGAG.

This clone appeared a few times. The CDR3 DNA, read in part, is TGCGCCAGCAGCCCCTGGGGCGGGGGCGACTCTGGAAACACC. It codes for CASSPWGGGDSGNT. The entire CDR3 sequence reads CASSPWGGGDSGNTIYF. The gene calls are TRBV5-1 and TRBJ1-3; a possible D gene is TRBD1 (6 bases). The read falls 3 residues short of the CDR3 end, and the missing part is taken from the germline J gene. Germline V gives CDR1 SGHRS, CDR2 YFSETQ. This CDR3 has 17 amino acids. The V and J ends lost 4 bases and 0 bases respectively, with 17 bases between them.

By sample fraction, this clone is medium-sized (0.01 to 0.1%). The read is 3 residues too short to cover the CDR3 end, so that end is filled in from the germline J gene. V gene TRBV9 combines with J gene TRBJ1-3, with 7 bases identical to TRBD1. CDR1 is SGDLS and CDR2 is YYNGEE in the germline V gene. Unmatched junction bases numbered 2, after V lost 3 bases and J lost 2 bases. CDR3 length: 14 residues. The CDR3 protein is CASSDTGAGNTIYF. The sequenced CDR3 bases are TGTGCCAGCAGCGACACAGGGGCTGGAAACACC.

This clone has ten or more counts. The read gets to within 3 residues of the CDR3 end, and the germline J gene fills in the rest. V usage is TRBV30 and J usage is TRBJ2-7, with TRBD1 matching 7 bases. Germline lookup yields CDR1 GTSNPN and CDR2 SVGIG (reference sequence). This CDR3 is built from 14 residues. The junction had 7 bases not matched to a gene; V was cut back by 2 bases and J by 3 bases. The DNA read from the CDR3 is TGTGCCTGGAGTAAAAAGGGACAGCTCTACGAG. Translated: CAWSKKGQLYE. The complete CDR3 reads CAWSKKGQLYEQYF. Full variable domain (missing parts from reference TRBV30 and TRBJ2-7): SQTIHQWPATLVQPVGSPLSLECTVEGTSNPNLYWYRQAAGRGLQLLFYSVGIGQISSEVPQNLSASRPQDRQFILSSKKLLLSDSGFYLCAWSKKGQLYEQYFGPGTRLTVT.

Comments on this clone: The observed sequence ends 3 residues before the CDR3 terminus, with the missing tail filled in from the germline J gene. The chain recombines TRBV7-3 with TRBJ2-3, with 10 bases fitting TRBD1. Germline V gene lookup returns CDR1 SGHTA and CDR2 FQGTGA. J lost 5 bases, V lost 5 bases, and 16 bases had no gene match. The CDR3 extends over 18 amino acids. CDR3 sequence reads: CASSHDRGRLVRVDTQYF. The CDR3 bases that were read are TGTGCCAGCAGCCACGACAGGGGGCGCCTCGTAAGGGTAGATACG.

Details on this clone: The read ends 3 residues early relative to the CDR3; the germline J gene fills the gap. J is TRBJ1-2 and V is TRBV18, with D unclear. The V gene lost 2 bases and the J gene lost 0 bases, with 16 bases spanning the gap. The length of the CDR3 is 17 residues. Germline assignment: CDR1 KGHSH and CDR2 LQKENI. The CDR3 bases that were read are TGTGCCAGCTCACCATCCGTGCGGGTTTTAGCTAACTATGGC. Translating it yields CASSPSVRVLANYG. The whole CDR3 is CASSPSVRVLANYGYTF.

Notes on this clone: The CDR3 goes on 3 residues after the read ends, and that part is filled in from the germline J gene. The chain couples TRBV19 to TRBJ2-4; 8 bases fit TRBD1. The trim removed 1 base at V and 0 bases at J, leaving 8 bases unmatched. This CDR3 has 18 residues. CDR1 LNHDA and CDR2 SQIVND come from the germline V gene (reference sequence). CDR3 in amino acids: CASSIVLRDRIAKNIQYF. The part of the CDR3 DNA that was read is TGTGCCAGTAGTATAGTTCTTAGGGACAGGATAGCCAAAAACATT.

This clone was seen ten or more times. Read sequence stops 3 residues before the CDR3 end, and the germline J gene provides the missing end. The chain employs TRBV19 and TRBJ2-1; D may be TRBD1 (6 bases). V was clipped by 6 bases and J by 4 bases, with 13 bases between them. CDR1 and CDR2 from the germline V gene are LNHDA and SQIVND (reference sequence). CDR3 length: 14 residues. CDR3 bases read: TGTGCCAGTAGCGGCAGGGGAAAGTACAATGAG. This sequence encodes CASSGRGKYNE. The entire CDR3 protein is CASSGRGKYNEQFF.

In its sample, this clone was seen many times. The CDR3 end lies 3 residues beyond the end of the read and is filled in from the germline J gene. The rearrangement joins TRBV30 to TRBJ2-1; D unclear. The CDR3 consists of 13 residues. V was shortened by 2 bases and J by 8 bases, with 13 bases between the two germline ends. The germline V gene encodes CDR1 GTSNPN and CDR2 SVGIG (reference sequence). The DNA read from the CDR3 is TGTGCCTGGAGTCTAACAGATGGGCATGAG. This translates into CAWSLTDGHE. In full, the CDR3 reads CAWSLTDGHEQFF.

Note on this clone: Read coverage stops 3 residues before the CDR3 terminus; the germline J gene supplies the remainder. V and J are TRBV6-2 or TRBV6-3 and TRBJ2-1; 8 bases are shared with TRBD1. The ends lost 6 bases at V and 3 bases at J; junction bases unmatched: 10. CDR1 MNHEY and CDR2 SVGEGT come from the germline V gene. The CDR3 covers 16 residues. The sequenced CDR3 bases are TGTGCCAGCAGACCTATACAGGGGGGAGGCTACAATGAG. This gives the protein CASRPIQGGGYNE. From start to end, the CDR3 is CASRPIQGGGYNEQFF.

This clone was observed at least ten times. The read ends 3 residues shy of where the CDR3 ends; the end is completed using the germline J gene. The chain couples TRBV19 to TRBJ1-1; possible D gene TRBD1, 5 bases. The CDR3 spans 14 residues. The germline V gene encodes CDR1 LNHDA and CDR2 SQIVND (reference sequence). The germline V and J ends were trimmed by 3 bases and 3 bases, with 11 bases remaining between them. CDR3 in amino acids: CASSIRGADTEAFF. The CDR3 DNA, read in part, is TGTGCCAGTAGTATTCGAGGGGCGGACACTGAA. Looking up the rest from reference TRBV19 and TRBJ1-1 gives the full variable domain: DGGITQSPKYLFRKEGQNVTLSCEQNLNHDAMYWYRQDPGQGLRLIYYSQIVNDFQKGDIAEGYSVSREKKESFPLTVTSAQKNPTAFYLCASSIRGADTEAFFGQGTRLTVV.

With regard to this clone: Coverage ceases 3 residues before the CDR3 finishes, and the germline J gene fills in the end. The chain is built from TRBV7-9 and TRBJ2-1; TRBD2 is a possible D gene (7 bases). Germline-derived CDR1 and CDR2 are SEHNR and FQNEAQ (reference sequence). The ends were cut back, 8 bases at V and 7 bases at J, with 15 bases in the middle. This CDR3 comprises 13 residues. CDR3 DNA (partial): TGTGCCAGCGTCTGGGGGGGCCGAAATGAG. Its protein product is CASVWGGRNE. The entire CDR3 protein reads CASVWGGRNEQFF.

The sequenced part of the CDR3 DNA is TGTGCCAGCAGCCCCGCAGGACTAGCGGGGAGCACAGATACG. Encoded protein: CASSPAGLAGSTDT. The whole CDR3 reads CASSPAGLAGSTDTQYF. The chain is built from TRBV7-6 and TRBJ2-3, with 12 bases fitting TRBD2. The read halts 3 residues ahead of the CDR3 end, with the missing end drawn from the germline J gene. The germline CDR1 and CDR2 sequences are SGHVS and FNYEAQ. The CDR3 spans 17 residues. V lost 5 bases to trimming and J lost 0 bases; unmatched junction nucleotides: 6.

A few counts support this clone. The CDR3 is cut off 3 residues early in the read; its end comes from the germline J gene. J is TRBJ2-1 and V is TRBV7-2; 9 bases align to TRBD1. Germline CDR1 and CDR2: SGHTA and FQGNSA. V was pared by 9 bases and J by 5 bases, with 11 bases of the junction left unmatched. The CDR3 runs 15 residues. The sequenced part of the CDR3 DNA is TGTGCCAGTATGCCGGGACAGGGAATTAACAATGAG. Its translation is CASMPGQGINNE. The CDR3 in its entirety is CASMPGQGINNEQFF.

Details on this clone: The read comes to an end 3 residues before the CDR3 does, leaving the germline J gene to fill in the end. J is TRBJ2-3 and V is TRBV20-1, with 7 bases lining up with TRBD2. This CDR3 spans 16 amino acids. Losses at the gene ends were 6 bases for V and 2 bases for J; bases not matched to a gene: 14. Germline V gene data show CDR1 as DFQATT and CDR2 as SNEGSKA (reference sequence). The CDR3: CSALGVGGGFTDTQYF. CDR3 DNA (partial): TGCAGTGCCCTCGGAGTGGGCGGGGGATTCACAGATACG.

Remarks on this clone: The sequenced fragment ends 3 residues before the CDR3 boundary, so the rest is inferred from the germline J gene. The genes are TRBV6-2 or TRBV6-3 and TRBJ2-7, with D hard to call. CDR3 length: 13 residues. Germline V lookup: CDR1 MNHEY, CDR2 SVGEGT. V shed 2 bases and J shed 2 bases, with 7 bases lying between them. The CDR3 DNA, read in part, is TGTGCCAGCAGTTACGCCAGGACCTACGAG. It is translated as CASSYARTYE. In full, the CDR3 is CASSYARTYEQYF.

There are a few counts of this clone. The CDR3 is cut off 3 residues early in the read; its end comes from the germline J gene. The V call is TRBV7-6, the J call TRBJ2-3; D may be TRBD2 (7 bases). The germline V and J ends were trimmed by 1 base and 0 bases, with 14 bases remaining between them. Germline V gene data show CDR1 as SGHVS and CDR2 as FNYEAQ. The CDR3 has 17 amino acids. CDR3: CASSLGVAGASTDTQYF. CDR3 bases read: TGTGCCAGCAGCTTAGGGGTTGCGGGGGCTAGCACAGATACG.

In regard to this clone: The observed sequence ends 3 residues before the CDR3 terminus, with the missing tail filled in from the germline J gene. This sequence joins TRBV30 and TRBJ2-5; possible D gene TRBD1, 5 bases. CDR3 length: 14 residues. Deletions cut 0 bases from V and 4 bases from J, with 12 bases between. Germline loops: CDR1 GTSNPN, CDR2 SVGIG (reference sequence). The DNA read from the CDR3 is TGTGCCTGGAGTGTAGGGGCCGGCGGAGAGACC. It translates to CAWSVGAGGET. From start to end, the CDR3 is CAWSVGAGGETQYF.

By share, this clone counts as medium-sized. The read gets to within 3 residues of the CDR3 end, and the germline J gene fills in the rest. The chain joins TRBV7-6 to TRBJ1-2, with 8 bases fitting TRBD1. The CDR3 spans 14 residues. Germline V gives CDR1 SGHVS, CDR2 FNYEAQ. V was clipped by 5 bases and J by 1 base; unmatched bases: 3. CDR3 region: CASSPGQGNYGYTF. The sequenced CDR3 bases are TGTGCCAGCAGCCCTGGACAGGGTAACTATGGC.

In this sample, this clone turned up many times. The read ends 3 residues early relative to the CDR3; the germline J gene fills the gap. The chain couples TRBV30 to TRBJ1-6, with 7 positions matching TRBD1. The CDR3 extends over 13 amino acids. The germline V gene encodes CDR1 GTSNPN and CDR2 SVGIG (reference sequence). The trim removed 5 bases at V and 7 bases at J, leaving 5 bases unmatched. Partial CDR3 DNA: TGTGCCTGGGGTACAGGGGTAAATTCACCC. This translates into CAWGTGVNSP. The entire CDR3 reads CAWGTGVNSPLHF.

This clone was counted between two and nine times. Read data end 3 residues before the CDR3 end; the end is taken from the germline J gene. The chain links TRBV19 to TRBJ2-7; TRBD2 matches 12 bases. This CDR3 comprises 17 residues. The ends lost 5 bases at V and 0 bases at J; junction bases unmatched: 8. Germline V gene sequence: CDR1 LNHDA, CDR2 SQIVND (reference sequence). The covered CDR3 bases are TGTGCCAGTAGTCCCCGGGGACTAGCGGGTAGCTCCTACGAG. Its protein product is CASSPRGLAGSSYE. In full, the CDR3 is CASSPRGLAGSSYEQYF.